This T cell receptor beta chain was recorded in a study of glioma-infiltrating T cells. Findings and caveats of the study: Gliomas, especially low-grade, showed above-expected tissue-blood divergence; non-neoplastic patients showed below. Very few CDR3 sequences were shared between tissue and blood.

Comment on this clonotype: The target antigen is unknown.

The CDR3 is made up of 13 amino acids. Germline lookup yields CDR1 SNHLY and CDR2 FYNNEI. Between the trimmed V and J ends, which lost 7 bases and 7 bases, there was a span of 11 bases. Amplification of TCR alpha and beta CDR3 regions from RNA used iRepertoire nested multiplex PCR. Input was roughly 85-400 ng of tissue mRNA or PBMC total RNA. TCRdb recomputed calls from the multiplex PCR reads with MiXCR, one row per CDR3 protein. Found here are fewer than 110,000 distinct CDR3 sequences, about 28% of them singletons; the top ten hold 40% to 55%. The chain joins TRBV2 to TRBJ1-6; D is undetermined. Sequenced: glioma tissue, nonneoplastic brain tissue, or PBMCs (not recorded which). The clonotype was recovered from a human donor with low-grade glioma or glioblastoma, undergoing nonglioma brain surgery, or in good health (not recorded which). CDR3 loop: CASKTEANSPLHF. Here the CDR3 DNA reads TGTGCCAGCAAAACAGAGGCCAATTCACCCCTCCACTTT.